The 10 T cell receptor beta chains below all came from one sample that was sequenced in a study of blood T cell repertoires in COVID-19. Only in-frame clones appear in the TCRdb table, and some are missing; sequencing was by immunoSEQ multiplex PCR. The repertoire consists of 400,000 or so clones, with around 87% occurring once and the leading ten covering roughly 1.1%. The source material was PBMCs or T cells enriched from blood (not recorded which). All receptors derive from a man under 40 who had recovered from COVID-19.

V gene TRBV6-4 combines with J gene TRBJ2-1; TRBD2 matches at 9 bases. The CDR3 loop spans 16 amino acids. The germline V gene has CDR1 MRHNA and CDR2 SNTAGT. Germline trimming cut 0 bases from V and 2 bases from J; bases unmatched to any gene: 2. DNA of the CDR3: TGTGCCAGCAGTGACTCGAGCGGGAGGACCTACAATGAGCAGTTCTTC. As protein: CASSDSSGRTYNEQFF.

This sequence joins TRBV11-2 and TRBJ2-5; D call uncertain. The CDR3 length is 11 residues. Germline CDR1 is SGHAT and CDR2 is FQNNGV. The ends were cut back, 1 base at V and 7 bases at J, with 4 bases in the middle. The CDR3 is CASSLGGTQYF. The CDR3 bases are TGTGCCAGCAGCTTAGGCGGGACCCAGTACTTC.

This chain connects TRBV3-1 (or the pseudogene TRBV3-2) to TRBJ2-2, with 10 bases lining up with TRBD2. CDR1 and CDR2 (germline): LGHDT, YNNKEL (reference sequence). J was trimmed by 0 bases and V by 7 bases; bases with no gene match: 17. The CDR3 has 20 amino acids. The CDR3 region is CASNQGFKREGLANTGELFF. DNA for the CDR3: TGTGCCAGCAACCAGGGATTTAAGCGGGAGGGCCTCGCGAACACCGGGGAGCTGTTTTTT.

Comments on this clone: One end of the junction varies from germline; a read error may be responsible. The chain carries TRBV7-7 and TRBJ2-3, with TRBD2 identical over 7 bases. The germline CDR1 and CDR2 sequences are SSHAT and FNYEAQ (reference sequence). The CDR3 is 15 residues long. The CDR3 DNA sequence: TGTGCTAGCAGCTTATCGCGGGAGTGGGGGGATACGCAGTATTTT. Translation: CASSLSREWGDTQYF.

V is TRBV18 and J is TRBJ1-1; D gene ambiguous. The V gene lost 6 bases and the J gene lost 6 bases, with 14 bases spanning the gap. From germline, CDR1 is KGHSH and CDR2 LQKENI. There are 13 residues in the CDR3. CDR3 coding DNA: TGTGCCAGCTCCCTGGAGGAAAGGGCTGAAGCTTTCTTT. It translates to CASSLEERAEAFF.

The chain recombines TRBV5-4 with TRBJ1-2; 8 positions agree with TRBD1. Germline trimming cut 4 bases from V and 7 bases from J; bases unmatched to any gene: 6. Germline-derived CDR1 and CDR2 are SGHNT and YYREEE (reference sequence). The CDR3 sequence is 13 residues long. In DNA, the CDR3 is TGTGCCAGCAGCGTCGGACAGGGAAGTGGCTACACCTTC. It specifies CASSVGQGSGYTF.

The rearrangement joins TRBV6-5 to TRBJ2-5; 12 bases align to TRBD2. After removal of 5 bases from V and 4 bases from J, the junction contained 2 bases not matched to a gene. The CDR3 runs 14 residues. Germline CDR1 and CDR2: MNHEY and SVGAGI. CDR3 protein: CASSPGLAGETQYF. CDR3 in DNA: TGTGCCAGCAGTCCGGGACTAGCGGGAGAGACCCAGTACTTC.

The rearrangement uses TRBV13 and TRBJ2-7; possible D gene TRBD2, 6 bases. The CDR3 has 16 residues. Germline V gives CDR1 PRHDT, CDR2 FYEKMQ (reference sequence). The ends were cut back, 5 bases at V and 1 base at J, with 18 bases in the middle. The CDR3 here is CASSPPTSKGSYEQYF. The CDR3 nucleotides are TGTGCCAGCAGCCCCCCGACTAGTAAAGGGTCCTACGAGCAGTACTTC.

The CDR3 DNA sequence: TGCAGTGCTAGTATCCTAACCTACGAGCAGTACTTC. Protein: CSASILTYEQYF. This rearrangement joins TRBV20-1 to TRBJ2-7, with D unclear. Looked up from germline, CDR1 is DFQATT and CDR2 is SNEGSKA (reference sequence). Trimming took off 3 bases at V and 2 bases at J, with 8 bases between the two ends. The CDR3 runs 12 residues.

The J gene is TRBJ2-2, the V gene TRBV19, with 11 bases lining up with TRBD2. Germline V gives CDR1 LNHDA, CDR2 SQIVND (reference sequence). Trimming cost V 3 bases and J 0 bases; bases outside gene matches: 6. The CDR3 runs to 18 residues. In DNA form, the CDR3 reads TGTGCCAGTAGTATCTGGCTAGCGGGAGGCTCGAACACCGGGGAGCTGTTTTTT. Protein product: CASSIWLAGGSNTGELFF. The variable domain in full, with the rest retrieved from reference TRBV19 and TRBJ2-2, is DGGITQSPKYLFRKEGQNVTLSCEQNLNHDAMYWYRQDPGQGLRLIYYSQIVNDFQKGDIAEGYSVSREKKESFPLTVTSAQKNPTAFYLCASSIWLAGGSNTGELFFGEGSRLTVL.